This T cell receptor beta chain was sequenced during a study of blood T cell repertoires in COVID-19. Across the study: Whether acute or convalescent, the COVID-19 samples came from the United States, Italy and Spain. Nucleic acid was either cDNA or gDNA, and it came from T cells, B-cell-depleted T cells, or PBMCs.

Sequencing used immunoSEQ multiplex PCR; TCRdb keeps in-frame clones, though not all of them. The sample contains some 150,000 clones, roughly 86% of which appear only once. Germline values: CDR1 MRHNA, CDR2 SNTAGT. Trimming shortened V by 2 bases and J by 7 bases, and 9 bases separated the two germline ends. The CDR3 length is 13 residues. The sample was peripheral blood. This receptor was taken from a man aged 65 to 85 with acute or convalescent COVID-19. V gene TRBV6-4 combines with J gene TRBJ1-5; D is unclear. The CDR3 DNA is TGTGCCAGCAGTGACCCGAGAAAGCAGCCCCAGCATTTT. Protein: CASSDPRKQPQHF.